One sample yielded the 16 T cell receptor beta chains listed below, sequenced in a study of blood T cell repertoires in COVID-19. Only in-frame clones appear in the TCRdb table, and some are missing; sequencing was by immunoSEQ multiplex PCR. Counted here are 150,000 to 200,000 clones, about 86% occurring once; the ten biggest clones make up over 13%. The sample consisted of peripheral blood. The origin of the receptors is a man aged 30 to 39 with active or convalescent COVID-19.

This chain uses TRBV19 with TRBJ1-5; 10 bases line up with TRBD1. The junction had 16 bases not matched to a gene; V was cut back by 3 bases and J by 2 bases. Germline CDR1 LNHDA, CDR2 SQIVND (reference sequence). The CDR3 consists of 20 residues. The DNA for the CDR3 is TGTGCCAGTAGTATCTCCCCCGGACAGGGGGATTATAGTGGCAATCAGCCCCAGCATTTT. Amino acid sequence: CASSISPGQGDYSGNQPQHF.

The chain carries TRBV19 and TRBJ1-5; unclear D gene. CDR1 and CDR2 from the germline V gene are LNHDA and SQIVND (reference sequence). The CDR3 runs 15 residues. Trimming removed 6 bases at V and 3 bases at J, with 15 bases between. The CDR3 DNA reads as TGTGCCAGTAGACGACTAACAGATACCAATCAGCCCCAGCATTTT. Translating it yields CASRRLTDTNQPQHF.

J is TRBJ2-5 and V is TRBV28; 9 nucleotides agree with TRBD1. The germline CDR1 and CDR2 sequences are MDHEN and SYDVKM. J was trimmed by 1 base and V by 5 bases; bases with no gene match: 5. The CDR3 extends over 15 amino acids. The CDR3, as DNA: TGTGCCAGCAGTGCGGACAGGGGAATCCAAGAGACCCAGTACTTC. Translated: CASSADRGIQETQYF.

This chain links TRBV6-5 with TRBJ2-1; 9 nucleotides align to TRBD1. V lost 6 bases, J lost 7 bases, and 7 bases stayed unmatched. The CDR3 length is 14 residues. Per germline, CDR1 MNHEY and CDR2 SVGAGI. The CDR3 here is CASSTPGQGNEQFF. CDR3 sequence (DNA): TGTGCCAGCAGCACGCCGGGACAGGGTAATGAGCAGTTCTTC.

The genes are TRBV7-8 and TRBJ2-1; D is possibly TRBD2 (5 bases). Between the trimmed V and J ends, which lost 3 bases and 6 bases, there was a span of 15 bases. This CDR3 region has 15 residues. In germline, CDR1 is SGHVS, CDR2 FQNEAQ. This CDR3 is CASSFSGNLRNEQFF. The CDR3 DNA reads TGTGCCAGCAGCTTCTCGGGAAACTTACGCAATGAGCAGTTCTTC.

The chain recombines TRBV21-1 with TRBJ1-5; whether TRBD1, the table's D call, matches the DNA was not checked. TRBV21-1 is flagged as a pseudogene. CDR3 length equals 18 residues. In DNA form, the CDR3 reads TGTGCCAGCAGCAAAGTCATCCCGGGGACAGGAGGCAATCAGCCCCAGCATTTT. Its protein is CASSKVIPGTGGNQPQHF.

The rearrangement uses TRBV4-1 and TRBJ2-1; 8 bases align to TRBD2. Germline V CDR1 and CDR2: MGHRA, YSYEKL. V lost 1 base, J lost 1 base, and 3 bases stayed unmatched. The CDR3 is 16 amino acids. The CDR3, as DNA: TGCGCCAGCAGCCAAGCCACTAGCGGATCCTACAATGAGCAGTTCTTC. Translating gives CASSQATSGSYNEQFF.

The CDR3: CASSLLHSDGTSGGVRGDTQYF. In nucleotides, the CDR3 is TGCGCCAGCAGCCTTCTCCACTCGGACGGGACTAGCGGGGGCGTCAGGGGAGATACGCAGTATTTT. The chain combines TRBV5-1 with TRBJ2-3, with 14 nucleotides matching TRBD2. V was pared by 4 bases and J by 5 bases, with 24 bases of the junction left unmatched. This CDR3 has 22 residues. Germline V lookup: CDR1 SGHRS, CDR2 YFSETQ.

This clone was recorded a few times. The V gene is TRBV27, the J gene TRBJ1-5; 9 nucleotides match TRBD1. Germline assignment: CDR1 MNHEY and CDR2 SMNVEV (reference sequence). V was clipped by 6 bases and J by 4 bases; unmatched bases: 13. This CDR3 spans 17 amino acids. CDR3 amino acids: CASSPPGTGTCNQPQHF. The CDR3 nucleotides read TGTGCCAGCAGCCCCCCGGGGACAGGGACTTGTAATCAGCCCCAGCATTTT.

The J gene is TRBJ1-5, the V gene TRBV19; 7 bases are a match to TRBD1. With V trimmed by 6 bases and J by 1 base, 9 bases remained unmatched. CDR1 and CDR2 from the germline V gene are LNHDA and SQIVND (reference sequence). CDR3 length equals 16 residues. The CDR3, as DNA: TGTGCCAGTAGCCGACCAGGGGGGCAGAGCAATCAGCCCCAGCATTTT. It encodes CASSRPGGQSNQPQHF.

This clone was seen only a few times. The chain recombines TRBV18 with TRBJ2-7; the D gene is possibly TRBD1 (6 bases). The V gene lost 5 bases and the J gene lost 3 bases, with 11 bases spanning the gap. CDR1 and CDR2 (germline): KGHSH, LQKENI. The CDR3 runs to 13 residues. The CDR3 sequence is CASSLGANYEQYF. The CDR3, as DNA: TGTGCCAGCTCATTGGGGGCGAACTACGAGCAGTACTTC.

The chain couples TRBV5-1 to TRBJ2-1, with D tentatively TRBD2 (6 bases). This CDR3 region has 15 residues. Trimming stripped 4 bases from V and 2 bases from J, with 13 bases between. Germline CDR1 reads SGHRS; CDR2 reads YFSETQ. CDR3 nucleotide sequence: TGCGCCAGCAGCGGAAACCGGGAGACCTACAATGAGCAGTTCTTC. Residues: CASSGNRETYNEQFF.

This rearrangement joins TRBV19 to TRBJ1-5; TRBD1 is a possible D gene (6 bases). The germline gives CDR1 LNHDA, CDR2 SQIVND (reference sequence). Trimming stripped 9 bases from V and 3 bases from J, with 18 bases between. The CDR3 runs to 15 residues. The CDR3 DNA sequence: TGTGCCAGCAGCTCGGGGGGGGGCCCCAATCAGCCCCAGCATTTT. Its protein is CASSSGGGPNQPQHF.

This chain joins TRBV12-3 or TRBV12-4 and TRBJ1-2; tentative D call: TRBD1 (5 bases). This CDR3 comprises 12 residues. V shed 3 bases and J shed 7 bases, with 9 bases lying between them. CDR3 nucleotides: TGTGCCAGCAGTTTGTGGGGCGGTGGCTACACCTTC. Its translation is CASSLWGGGYTF.

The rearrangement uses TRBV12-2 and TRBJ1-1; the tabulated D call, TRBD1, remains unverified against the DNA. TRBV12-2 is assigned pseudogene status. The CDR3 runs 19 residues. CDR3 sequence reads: CASRLARIRGPEKNTEAFF. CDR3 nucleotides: TGTGCAAGTCGCTTAGCGCGTATTAGGGGGCCGGAGAAGAACACTGAAGCTTTCTTT.

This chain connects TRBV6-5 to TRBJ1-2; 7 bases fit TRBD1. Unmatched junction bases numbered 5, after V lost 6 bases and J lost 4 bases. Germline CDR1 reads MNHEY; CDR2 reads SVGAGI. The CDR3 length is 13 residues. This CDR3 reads CASSGDRIYGYTF. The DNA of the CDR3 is TGTGCCAGCAGCGGGGACAGAATCTATGGCTACACCTTC.